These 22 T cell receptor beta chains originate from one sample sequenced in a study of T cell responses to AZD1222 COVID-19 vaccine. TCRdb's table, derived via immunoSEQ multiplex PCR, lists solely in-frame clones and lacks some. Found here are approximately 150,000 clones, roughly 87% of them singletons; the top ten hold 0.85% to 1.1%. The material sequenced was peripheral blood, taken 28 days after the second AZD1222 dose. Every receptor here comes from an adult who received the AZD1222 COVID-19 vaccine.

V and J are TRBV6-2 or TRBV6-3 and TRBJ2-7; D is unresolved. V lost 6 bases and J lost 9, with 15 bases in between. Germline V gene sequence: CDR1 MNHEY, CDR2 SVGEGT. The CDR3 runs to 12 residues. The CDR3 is CASSPTPFGQYF. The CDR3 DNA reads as TGTGCCAGCAGCCCAACTCCATTCGGGCAGTACTTC.

CDR3 loop: CASSQGALYGAGGTQYF. The DNA of the CDR3 is TGCGCCAGCAGCCAGGGGGCACTGTACGGGGCCGGGGGGACCCAGTACTTC. This chain links TRBV4-3 with TRBJ2-5, with D perhaps TRBD1 or TRBD2 (6 bases each). The V gene lost 3 bases and the J gene lost 7 bases, with 24 bases spanning the gap. CDR1 and CDR2 from the germline V gene are LGHNA and YSLEER. CDR3 size: 17 residues.

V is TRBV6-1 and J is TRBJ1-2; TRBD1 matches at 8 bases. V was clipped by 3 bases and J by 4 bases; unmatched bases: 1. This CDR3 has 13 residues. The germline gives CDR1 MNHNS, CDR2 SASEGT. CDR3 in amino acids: CASSDGTGYGYTF. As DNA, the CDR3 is TGTGCCAGCAGTGACGGGACAGGCTATGGCTACACCTTC.

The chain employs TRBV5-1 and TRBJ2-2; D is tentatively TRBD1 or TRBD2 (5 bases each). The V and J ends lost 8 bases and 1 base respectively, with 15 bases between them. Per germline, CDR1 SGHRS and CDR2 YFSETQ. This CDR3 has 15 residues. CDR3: CASTTGAGNTGELFF. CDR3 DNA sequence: TGCGCCAGTACTACCGGGGCAGGGAACACCGGGGAGCTGTTTTTT.

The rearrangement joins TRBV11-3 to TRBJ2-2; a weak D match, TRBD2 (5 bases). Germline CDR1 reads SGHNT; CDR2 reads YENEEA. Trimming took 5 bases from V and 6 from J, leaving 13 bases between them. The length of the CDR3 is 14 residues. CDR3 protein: CASSTPDGAGELFF. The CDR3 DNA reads TGTGCCAGCAGCACTCCCGACGGGGCCGGGGAGCTGTTTTTT. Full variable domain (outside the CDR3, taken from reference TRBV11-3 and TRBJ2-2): EAGVVQSPRYKIIEKKQPVAFWCNPISGHNTLYWYLQNLGQGPELLIRYENEEAVDDSQLPKDRFSAERLKGVDSTLKIQPAELGDSAVYLCASSTPDGAGELFFGEGSRLTVL.

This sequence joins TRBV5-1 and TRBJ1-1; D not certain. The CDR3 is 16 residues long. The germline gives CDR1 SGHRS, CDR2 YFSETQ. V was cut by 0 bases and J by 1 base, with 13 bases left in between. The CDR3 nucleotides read TGCGCCAGCAGCTTGGTACCTTTTGGAGGGAACACTGAAGCTTTCTTT. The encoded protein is CASSLVPFGGNTEAFF.

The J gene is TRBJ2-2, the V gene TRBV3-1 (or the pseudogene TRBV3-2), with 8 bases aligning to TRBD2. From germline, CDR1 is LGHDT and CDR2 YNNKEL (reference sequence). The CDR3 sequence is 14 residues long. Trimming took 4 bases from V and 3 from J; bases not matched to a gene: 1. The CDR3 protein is CASSPGGDTGELFF. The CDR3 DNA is TGTGCCAGCAGCCCGGGAGGGGACACCGGGGAGCTGTTTTTT.

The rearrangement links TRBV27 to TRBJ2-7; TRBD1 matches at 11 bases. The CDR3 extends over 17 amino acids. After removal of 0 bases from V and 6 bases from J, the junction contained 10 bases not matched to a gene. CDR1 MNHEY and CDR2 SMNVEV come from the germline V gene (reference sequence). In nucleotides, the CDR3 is TGTGCCAGCAGTTTATCGACACCGAGGACAGGGGGCTTCGAGCAGTACTTC. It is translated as CASSLSTPRTGGFEQYF.

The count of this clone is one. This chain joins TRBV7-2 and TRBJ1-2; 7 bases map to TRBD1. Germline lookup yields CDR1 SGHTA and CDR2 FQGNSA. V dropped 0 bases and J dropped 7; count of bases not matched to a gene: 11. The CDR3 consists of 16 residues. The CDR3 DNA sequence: TGTGCCAGCAGCTTAGCGATGATAGGGGGCGCTGGTGGCTACACCTTC. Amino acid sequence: CASSLAMIGGAGGYTF.

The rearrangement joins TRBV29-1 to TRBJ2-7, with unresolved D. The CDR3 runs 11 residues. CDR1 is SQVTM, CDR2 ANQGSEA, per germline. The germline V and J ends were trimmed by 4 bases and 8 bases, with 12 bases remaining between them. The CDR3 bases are TGCAGCGTTGTTGTGTTTGGGAAGCAGTACTTC. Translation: CSVVVFGKQYF.

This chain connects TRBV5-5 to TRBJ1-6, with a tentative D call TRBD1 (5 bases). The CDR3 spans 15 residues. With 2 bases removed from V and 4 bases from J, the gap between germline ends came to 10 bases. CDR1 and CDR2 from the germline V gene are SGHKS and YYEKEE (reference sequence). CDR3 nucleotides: TGTGCCAGCAGCTTAGGGACCGGGTATAATTCACCCCTCCACTTT. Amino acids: CASSLGTGYNSPLHF.

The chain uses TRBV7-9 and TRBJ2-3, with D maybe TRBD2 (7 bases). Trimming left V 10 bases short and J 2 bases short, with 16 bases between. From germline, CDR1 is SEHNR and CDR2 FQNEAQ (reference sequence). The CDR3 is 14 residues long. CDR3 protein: CATDGGHPTDTQYF. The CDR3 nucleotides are TGTGCCACCGACGGGGGGCACCCCACAGATACGCAGTATTTT.

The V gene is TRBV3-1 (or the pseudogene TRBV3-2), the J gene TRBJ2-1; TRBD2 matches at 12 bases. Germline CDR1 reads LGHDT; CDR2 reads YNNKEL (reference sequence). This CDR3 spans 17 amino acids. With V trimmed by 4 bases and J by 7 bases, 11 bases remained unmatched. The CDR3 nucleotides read TGTGCCAGCAGCCGTTCCATGGCTAGCGGGGGGGCAAATGAGCAGTTCTTC. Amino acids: CASSRSMASGGANEQFF.

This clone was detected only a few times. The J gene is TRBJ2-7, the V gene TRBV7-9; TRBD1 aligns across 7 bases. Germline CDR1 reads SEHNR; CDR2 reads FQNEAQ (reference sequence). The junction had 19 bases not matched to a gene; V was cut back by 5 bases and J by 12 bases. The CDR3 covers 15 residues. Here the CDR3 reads CASSRSLDRERHMYF. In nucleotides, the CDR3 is TGTGCCAGCAGCCGAAGCCTCGACAGGGAGAGACATATGTACTTC.

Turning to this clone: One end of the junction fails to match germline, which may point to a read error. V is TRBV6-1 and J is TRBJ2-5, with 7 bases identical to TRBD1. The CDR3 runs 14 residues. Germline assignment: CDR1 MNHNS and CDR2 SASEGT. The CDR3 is CASTETGVGKTQYF. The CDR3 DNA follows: TGTGCCAGCACTGAAACAGGGGTAGGAAAGACCCAGTACTTC.

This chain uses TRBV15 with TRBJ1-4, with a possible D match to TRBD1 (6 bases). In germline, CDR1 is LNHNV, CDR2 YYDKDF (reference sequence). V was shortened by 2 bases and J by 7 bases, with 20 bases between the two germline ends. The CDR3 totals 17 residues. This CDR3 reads CATSRMGWGRGGEKLFF. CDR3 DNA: TGTGCCACCAGCAGAATGGGTTGGGGGCGCGGCGGTGAAAAACTGTTTTTT.

In DNA form, the CDR3 reads TGTGCCAGCAGCTTAGAAGGAGTTGGGCGGGGGGCCGGCGAGCAGTACTTC. Amino acids: CASSLEGVGRGAGEQYF. The chain joins TRBV7-2 to TRBJ2-7; 8 bases map to TRBD2. This CDR3 has 17 residues. Trimming at V came to 1 base and at J to 6 bases, leaving 14 bases not matched to a gene. In germline, CDR1 is SGHTA, CDR2 FQGNSA.

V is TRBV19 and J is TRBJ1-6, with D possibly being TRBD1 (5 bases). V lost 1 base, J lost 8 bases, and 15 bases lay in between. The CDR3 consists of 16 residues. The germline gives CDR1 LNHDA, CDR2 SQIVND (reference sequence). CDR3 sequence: CASSIVAGPKHSPLHF. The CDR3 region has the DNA TGTGCCAGTAGTATAGTAGCAGGGCCCAAACATTCACCCCTCCACTTT.

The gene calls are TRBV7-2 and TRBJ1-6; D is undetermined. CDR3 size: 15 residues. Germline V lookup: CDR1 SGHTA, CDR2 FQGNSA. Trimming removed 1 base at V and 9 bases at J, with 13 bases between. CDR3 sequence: CASSLEIRWSSPLHF. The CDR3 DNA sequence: TGTGCCAGCAGCTTAGAAATCCGCTGGAGTTCACCCCTCCACTTT. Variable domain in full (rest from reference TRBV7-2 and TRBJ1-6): GAGVSQSPSNKVTEKGKDVELRCDPISGHTALYWYRQSLGQGLEFLIYFQGNSAPDKSGLPSDRFSAERTGGSVSTLTIQRTQQEDSAVYLCASSLEIRWSSPLHFGNGTRLTVT.

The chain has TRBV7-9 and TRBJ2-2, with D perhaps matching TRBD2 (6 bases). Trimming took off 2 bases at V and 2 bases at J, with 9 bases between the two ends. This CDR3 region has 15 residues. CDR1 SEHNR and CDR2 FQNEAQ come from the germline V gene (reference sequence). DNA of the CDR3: TGTGCCAGCAGCTTAAGACTAGAAAACACCGGGGAGCTGTTTTTT. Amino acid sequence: CASSLRLENTGELFF.

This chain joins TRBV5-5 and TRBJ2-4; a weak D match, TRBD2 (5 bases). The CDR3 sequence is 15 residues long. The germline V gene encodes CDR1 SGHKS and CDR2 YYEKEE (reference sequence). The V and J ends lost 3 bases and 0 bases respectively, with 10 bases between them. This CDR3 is CASSWEMIAKNIQYF. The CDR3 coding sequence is TGTGCCAGCAGCTGGGAGATGATAGCCAAAAACATTCAGTACTTC.

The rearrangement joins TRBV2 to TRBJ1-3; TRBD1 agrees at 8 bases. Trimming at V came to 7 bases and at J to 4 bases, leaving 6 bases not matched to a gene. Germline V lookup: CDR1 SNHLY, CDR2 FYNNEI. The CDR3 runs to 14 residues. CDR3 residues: CASKGTGVGNTIYF. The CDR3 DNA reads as TGTGCCAGCAAAGGGACAGGCGTCGGAAACACCATATATTTT.